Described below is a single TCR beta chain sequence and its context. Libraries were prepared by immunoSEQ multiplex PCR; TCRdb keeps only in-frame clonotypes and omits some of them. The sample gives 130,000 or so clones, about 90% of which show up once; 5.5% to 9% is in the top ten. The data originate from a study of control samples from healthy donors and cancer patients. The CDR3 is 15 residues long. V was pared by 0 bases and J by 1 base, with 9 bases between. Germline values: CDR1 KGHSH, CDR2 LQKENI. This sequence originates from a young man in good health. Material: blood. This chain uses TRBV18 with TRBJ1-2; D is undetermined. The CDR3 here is CASSPPLGRNYGYTF. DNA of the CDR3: TGTGCCAGCTCACCACCGCTAGGTCGTAACTATGGCTACACCTTC.